This is a list of T cell receptor beta chains from one sample in a study of glioma-infiltrating T cells after dendritic cell vaccination. Clones were read by immunoSEQ multiplex PCR, and TCRdb kept only the in-frame ones, dropping some. The data show roughly 100,000 clones, about 90% seen once. Sequenced here: blood, sampled after dendritic cell vaccination. The receptors shown here come from a human donor with glioblastoma. CDR3s include the opening cysteine and the closing phenylalanine or tryptophan. The D gene is left open where the match is weak. Size tells how often a clone was seen (once, few, many) or the class of an expanded clone, and some rows leave it out.

v_call	clone_size	j_call	d_call	cdr3_nt	cdr3_aa
TRBV6-1	.	TRBJ1-3	.	TGTGCCAGCAGTGGACAGGCCCAAGGCTCTGGAAACACCATATATTTT	CASSGQAQGSGNTIYF
TRBV2	.	TRBJ1-2	.	TGTGCCCTCAGAGGGGGGGCTGGGGACTATGGCTACACCTTC	CALRGGAGDYGYTF
TRBV11-3	.	TRBJ2-7	.	TGTGCCAGCAGCCCAACAGGGTCCGGCGAGCAGTACTTC	CASSPTGSGEQYF
TRBV10-3	.	TRBJ2-3	TRBD2	TGTGCCTCGAAGTCGGCGGGGGGGCCTTCTGCTGCAGATACGCAGTATTTT	CASKSAGGPSAADTQYF
TRBV2	.	TRBJ1-1	.	TGTGCCAGCAGTGGGGAGGGCCGGGCCACTGAAGCTTTCTTT	CASSGEGRATEAFF
TRBV5-1	.	TRBJ2-1	TRBD2	TGCGCCAGCAGCTCGGTAGCGGGAGGGAGCTCCTACAATGAGCAGTTCTTC	CASSSVAGGSSYNEQFF
TRBV4-2	.	TRBJ2-3	TRBD2	TGTGCCAGCAGCCATGTCGGGGCTAGCGGGGGCTTACAAACGGGGGATACGCAGTATTTT	CASSHVGASGGLQTGDTQYF
TRBV7-6	.	TRBJ2-5	.	TGTGCCAGCAGCCTACAGGAGACCCAGTACTTC	CASSLQETQYF
TRBV7-9	.	TRBJ2-3	TRBD1	TGTGCCAGCAGCTTATCGCGGGCAGGGGGCAAAATAGATACGCAGTATTTT	CASSLSRAGGKIDTQYF
TRBV9	.	TRBJ2-5	TRBD2	TGTGCCAGCAGCGAGCGCCTAGCGGGAGACGGTGAGACCCAGTACTTC	CASSERLAGDGETQYF
TRBV10-3	.	TRBJ1-2	.	TGTGCCATCAGTCAGGGAAATGGCTACACCTTC	CAISQGNGYTF
TRBV6-5	.	TRBJ2-3	TRBD1	TGTGCCAGCAGTTACGAGGGGGCGCGATATACGCAGTATTTT	CASSYEGARYTQYF
TRBV30	.	TRBJ2-4	.	TGTGCCTGGAGTGTTGCAGTTAAAAACATTCAGTACTTC	CAWSVAVKNIQYF
TRBV19	once	TRBJ2-2	.	TGTGCCGTCCAGGGAGGATTGAACACCGGGGAGCTGTTTTTT	CAVQGGLNTGELFF
TRBV27	.	TRBJ2-2	.	TGTGCCAGCAGTCCCGGGACTTTTGGGGAGCTGTTTTTT	CASSPGTFGELFF
TRBV29-1	.	TRBJ2-7	TRBD1	TGCAGCGTTGCCCGGACAGGGGGCCACGAGCAGTACTTC	CSVARTGGHEQYF
TRBV10-3	.	TRBJ2-7	.	TGTGCCATCAGCCGGGACGGACTATACGAGCAGTACTTC	CAISRDGLYEQYF
TRBV29-1	.	TRBJ2-2	.	TGCAGCGTGGTGGGACTGCTGAACACCGGGGAGCTGTTTTTT	CSVVGLLNTGELFF
TRBV11-3	.	TRBJ2-3	.	TGTGCCAGCAGCTTAGAGAGTGGGGAGGATACGCAGTATTTT	CASSLESGEDTQYF
TRBV5-4	.	TRBJ2-2	.	TGTGCCAGCAGCACCGGAGGGAACACCGGGGAGCTGTTTTTT	CASSTGGNTGELFF
TRBV11-2	.	TRBJ2-7	.	TGTGCCAGCAGCTTGGGTTATCAGGTTCTCGAGCAGTACTTC	CASSLGYQVLEQYF
TRBV6-1	.	TRBJ2-5	.	TGTGCCAGCAACCGGGAGACCTTAGGAGAGACCCAGTACTTC	CASNRETLGETQYF
TRBV19	.	TRBJ1-6	TRBD1	TGTGCCAGTAGTACTCGGGACAGCCCAAATTCACCCCTCCACTTT	CASSTRDSPNSPLHF
TRBV27	.	TRBJ2-5	TRBD2	TGTGCCAGCAGTGTAGCGGGAGCTGGGGAGACCCAGTACTTC	CASSVAGAGETQYF
TRBV7-3	.	TRBJ2-2	TRBD1	TGTGCCAGCGCAGGACAGGGGGGAACCGGGGAGCTGTTTTTT	CASAGQGGTGELFF
TRBV29-1	.	TRBJ1-2	TRBD1	TGCAGCGTTAGAGACAGGGGGCACTATGGCTACACCTTC	CSVRDRGHYGYTF
TRBV4-2	.	TRBJ2-1	TRBD2	TGTGCCAGCAGTCCTAGCGGGGGGGAATCCTACAATGAGCAGTTCTTC	CASSPSGGESYNEQFF
TRBV6-1	.	TRBJ1-1	.	TGTGCCAGCAGAATCAGGGGCCCCGGAACTGAAGCTTTCTTT	CASRIRGPGTEAFF
TRBV11-3	.	TRBJ2-5	TRBD1	TGTGCCAGCAGAGAGACAGGGAGAGAGACCCAGTACTTC	CASRETGRETQYF
TRBV7-3	.	TRBJ2-2	.	TGTGCCAGCAACCAGGGGTCCACCAGAACTGGGGAGCTGTTTTTT	CASNQGSTRTGELFF
TRBV4-2	.	TRBJ2-2	TRBD1	TGTGCCAGCAGCCAAGATAAACGACAGGGTCCCGGGGAGCTGTTTTTT	CASSQDKRQGPGELFF
TRBV2	.	TRBJ2-3	.	TGTGCCAGCCGGGGGTTCACAGATACGCAGTATTTT	CASRGFTDTQYF
TRBV18	.	TRBJ1-1	.	TGTGCCAGCTCACCAGGGGGGGCTGAAGCTTTCTTT	CASSPGGAEAFF
TRBV19	.	TRBJ2-7	.	TGTGCCAGTAGTAACCGGGACAAGAGGTACGAGCAGTACTTC	CASSNRDKRYEQYF
TRBV4-2	once	TRBJ2-5	TRBD2	TGTGCCAGCAGCCAAACCGGTCTAGCGGGGGAGACCCAGTACTTC	CASSQTGLAGETQYF
TRBV5-1	.	TRBJ2-3	TRBD2	TGCGCCAGCAGCTTCGAGGGAGGGCGCACAGATACGCAGTATTTT	CASSFEGGRTDTQYF
TRBV29-1	.	TRBJ2-1	TRBD2	TGCAGCGGAAACATAGCGGGGAACAATGAGCAGTTCTTC	CSGNIAGNNEQFF
TRBV6-1	.	TRBJ1-2	.	TGTGCCAGCAGTGAAATGGGTGGAGCCGAGTCTGGCTACACCTTC	CASSEMGGAESGYTF
TRBV6-5	.	TRBJ2-7	TRBD1	TGTGCCAGCAGGGCTGGACAGGAGGCCACCTACGAGCAGTACTTC	CASRAGQEATYEQYF
TRBV25-1	.	TRBJ1-1	.	TGTGCCAGCAGTAGTTTCAGCAGCAGGGACACTGAAGCTTTCTTT	CASSSFSSRDTEAFF
TRBV10-2	.	TRBJ2-5	TRBD2	TGCGCCAGCAGAGGGACTAGCGGGATGCAAGAGACCCAGTACTTC	CASRGTSGMQETQYF
TRBV14	.	TRBJ2-5	TRBD2	TGTGCCAGCAGCCAAGGACTAGCGGCAAACCAAGAGACCCAGTACTTC	CASSQGLAANQETQYF
TRBV6-6	.	TRBJ2-7	TRBD1	TGTGCCAGCACCCAACAAATAACAGGGGGCTACGAGCAGTACTTC	CASTQQITGGYEQYF
TRBV18	.	TRBJ2-1	TRBD2	TGTGCCAGCTCACTACGGACTAGCGGGGGGGCGACCAATGAGCAGTTCTTC	CASSLRTSGGATNEQFF
TRBV6-6	.	TRBJ2-7	TRBD2	TGTGCCAGCAGGCTAGCGGGAGGGCTGAACGAGCAGTACTTC	CASRLAGGLNEQYF
TRBV2	.	TRBJ2-7	.	TGTGCCAGCGGGGGGGAAAGGGACAGGCCCGTCGGATTC	CASGGERDRPVGF
TRBV6-5	.	TRBJ2-7	.	TGTGCCATCAGTGTATCGAGTTATTCCTACGAGCAGTACTTC	CAISVSSYSYEQYF